A single sample gave rise to the 13 T cell receptor beta chains below, sequenced in a study of tumor-infiltrating lymphocytes in primary liver carcinoma (dated by TCRdb to the late 2010s). The run used an Illumina HiSeq 2500. Using a constant-region primer and ProtoScript II reverse transcriptase, TCRbeta-specific cDNA was reverse-transcribed from about 0.45 ug total RNA. Three nested multiplex PCR rounds, following a slightly modified ARM-PCR procedure, were used to build the TCRbeta libraries. Each of the first two PCR rounds ran for approximately 10 cycles using multiplex TRBV1-TRBV30 forward primers together with a Cbeta reverse primer. Using fastp at Q25 and MiXCR, TCRdb reprocessed the public reads and kept productive beta chains. Every CDR3 protein is listed once, alongside the most common genes and DNA of its rows. This sample lists about 130,000 distinct CDR3 sequences; around 60% were detected once. About 8% of the sample rests with the top ten.

Without any cell sorting, total RNA and DNA were extracted together from around 20-30 mg of bulk tissue using the AllPrep DNA/RNA mini kit. The sample consisted of liver tumor tissue from sampling region 3. The sample's cell subset or site label, decoded: tumor region T3, left-lateral pole. The receptor source for this set is a woman aged 55-70 years with primary liver carcinoma and hepatitis B virus infection.

The table lists this clonotype with a count of one. This may come from a read error, since a much larger clone is one base off. The chain joins TRBV30 to TRBJ2-3, with 9 bases lining up with TRBD2. The CDR3 loop spans 14 amino acids. The germline V gene encodes CDR1 GTSNPN and CDR2 SVGIG (reference sequence). The DNA of the CDR3 is TGTGTCTGGGGCTTGGGACTAGCAACAGATACGCAGTATTTT. Residues: CVWGLGLATDTQYF.

Concerning this clonotype itself: No conserved phenylalanine or tryptophan ends this CDR3, so it is likely a read error. The V and J genes are TRBV11-2 and TRBJ2-2, with D possibly matching TRBD2 (6 bases). The CDR3 covers 14 residues. Germline CDR1 is SGHAT and CDR2 is FQNNGV. For the CDR3, the DNA is TGTGCCAGCAACTCGGGACCTACAGGCGGGGAACTGTTTTAT. The encoded protein is CASNSGPTGGELFY.

To note about this clonotype: At one of its ends the junction is not consistent with the germline gene, which may arise from a read error. The rearrangement links TRBV28 to TRBJ2-5; D is tentatively TRBD1 or TRBD2 (5 bases each). The germline CDR1 and CDR2 sequences are MDHEN and SYDVKM. The CDR3 spans 12 residues. CDR3 sequence reads: CASTIRGETQCF. CDR3 DNA: TGTGCCAGCACTATCCGAGGGGAGACCCAGTGCTTC.

Concerning this clonotype itself: This may be a read error: a much more frequent sequence differs by one nucleotide. J is TRBJ1-1 and V is TRBV5-4, with D perhaps matching TRBD1 (6 bases). Germline lookup yields CDR1 SGHNT and CDR2 YYREEE (reference sequence). Trimming shortened V by 2 bases and J by 3 bases, and 8 bases separated the two germline ends. This CDR3 is 13 amino acids long. Written as DNA, the CDR3 is TGTGCCAGCAGCTTAACAGGGTACACTGAAGCTTTCTTT. It encodes CASSLTGYTEAFF.

This clonotype has at least ten counts. The chain recombines TRBV4-2 with TRBJ1-4; D remains unclear. V dropped 0 bases and J dropped 5 bases, with 19 bases sitting between them. Germline CDR1 is LGHNA and CDR2 is YNFKEQ. The CDR3 extends over 18 amino acids. The CDR3 loop is CASSQDIVFDKGNEKLFF. DNA of the CDR3: TGTGCCAGCAGCCAAGATATTGTATTCGACAAAGGGAATGAAAAACTGTTTTTT.

Regarding this clonotype: One end of the junction is discordant with germline, which a read error may explain. In nucleotides, the CDR3 is TGTCCCAGCAGCCCCTTGGGTAGCTTATACGGACAGTACTTC. Translation gives CPSSPLGSLYGQYF. The chain is built from TRBV11-2 and TRBJ2-7, with D unclear. This CDR3 spans 14 amino acids. Germline V gives CDR1 SGHAT, CDR2 FQNNGV.

A note on this clonotype: Just one base apart from a much larger clone, this may be a read error. The chain is built from TRBV6-1 and TRBJ2-5; 8 nucleotides match TRBD2. This CDR3 is 16 amino acids long. V dropped 8 bases and J dropped 4; count of bases not matched to a gene: 15. Germline V gene data show CDR1 as MNHNS and CDR2 as SASEGT. CDR3 bases: TGTGCCAGCCAAGGGCTAGGGGGAGCGGGGGTAGAGACCCAGTACTTC. This codes for CASQGLGGAGVETQYF.

About this clonotype itself: This may stem from a read error, because a much larger clone lies one nucleotide away. The CDR3 loop is CATSVDNSPLHF. The CDR3 DNA follows: TGTGCCACCAGCGTCGATAATTCACCCCTCCACTTT. The chain is built from TRBV9 and TRBJ1-6; D gene uncertain. The CDR3 consists of 12 residues. The V gene's germline CDR1 is SGDLS and CDR2 YYNGEE. Filled out from reference TRBV9 and TRBJ1-6, the complete variable domain reads DSGVTQTPKHLITATGQRVTLRCSPRSGDLSVYWYQQSLDQGLQFLIQYYNGEERAKGNILERFSAQQFPDLHSELNLSSLELGDSALYFCATSVDNSPLHFGNGTRLTVT.

This clonotype came up a few times. V gene TRBV28 combines with J gene TRBJ1-5; 9 bases line up with TRBD1. The CDR3 runs to 15 residues. The V gene's germline CDR1 is MDHEN and CDR2 SYDVKM. The ends lost 5 bases at V and 5 bases at J; junction bases unmatched: 7. CDR3 DNA: TGTGCCAGCAGTGAACAGGGGGCGATTTATCAGCCCCAGCATTTT. Translated: CASSEQGAIYQPQHF.

Note on this clonotype: A read error may account for a junction end that differs from germline. The chain carries TRBV11-2 and TRBJ2-7; no firm D call. The CDR3 spans 15 residues. Germline CDR1 is SGHAT and CDR2 is FQNNGV. The CDR3 reads CASNLARRARYEQYF. The DNA of the CDR3 is TGTGCCAGCAACTTAGCCCGAAGGGCACGCTACGAGCAGTACTTC.

As for this clonotype: A read error may explain this, as a much larger clone is one base away. V usage is TRBV5-1 and J usage is TRBJ2-2; 11 nucleotides line up with TRBD2. J lost 7 bases, V lost 6 bases, and 8 bases had no gene match. CDR1 is SGHRS and CDR2 is YFSETQ in the germline V gene. There are 15 residues in the CDR3. CDR3 region: CASMTTSGTNGELFF. The DNA for the CDR3 is TGCGCCAGCATGACGACTAGCGGGACTAACGGGGAGCTGTTTTTT.

The chain uses TRBV11-2 and TRBJ2-7; D perhaps matches TRBD1 (5 bases). This CDR3 is built from 14 residues. Germline V gene sequence: CDR1 SGHAT, CDR2 FQNNGV. The V gene lost 3 bases and the J gene lost 5 bases, with 14 bases spanning the gap. For the CDR3, the DNA is TGTGCCAGCAGCTTCGGTACAAGGGGCAACGAGCAGTACTTC. Amino acids: CASSFGTRGNEQYF. Together with reference TRBV11-2 and TRBJ2-7, the CDR3 gives the full variable domain: EAGVAQSPRYKIIEKRQSVAFWCNPISGHATLYWYQQILGQGPKLLIQFQNNGVVDDSQLPKDRFSAERLKGVDSTLKIQPAKLEDSAVYLCASSFGTRGNEQYFGPGTRLTVT.

Details on this clonotype: A read error may account for a junction end that differs from germline. Here the CDR3 reads CASSLGLVAGGPNEQLF. The CDR3 DNA reads TGTGCCAGCAGCTTAGGTTTGGTAGCGGGAGGGCCTAATGAGCAGCTCTTC. The V and J genes are TRBV11-2 and TRBJ2-1; TRBD2 matches 11 bases. Per the germline V gene, CDR1 is SGHAT and CDR2 is FQNNGV. The CDR3 contains 17 residues.